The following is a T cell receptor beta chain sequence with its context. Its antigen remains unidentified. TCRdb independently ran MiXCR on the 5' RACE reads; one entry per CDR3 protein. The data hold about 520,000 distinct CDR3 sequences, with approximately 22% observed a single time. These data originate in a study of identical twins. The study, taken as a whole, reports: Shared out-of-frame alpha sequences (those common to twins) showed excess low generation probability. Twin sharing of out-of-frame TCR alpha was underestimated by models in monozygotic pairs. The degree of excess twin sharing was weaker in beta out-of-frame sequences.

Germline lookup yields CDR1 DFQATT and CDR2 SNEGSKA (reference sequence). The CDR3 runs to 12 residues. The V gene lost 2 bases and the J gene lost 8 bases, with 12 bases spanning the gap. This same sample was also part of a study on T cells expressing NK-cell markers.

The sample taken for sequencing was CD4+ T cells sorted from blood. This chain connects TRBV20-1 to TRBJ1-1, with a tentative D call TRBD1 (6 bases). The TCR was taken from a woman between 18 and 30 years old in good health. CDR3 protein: CSARSPGTEAFF. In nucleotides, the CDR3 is TGCAGTGCTAGAAGTCCCGGGACAGAAGCTTTCTTT.